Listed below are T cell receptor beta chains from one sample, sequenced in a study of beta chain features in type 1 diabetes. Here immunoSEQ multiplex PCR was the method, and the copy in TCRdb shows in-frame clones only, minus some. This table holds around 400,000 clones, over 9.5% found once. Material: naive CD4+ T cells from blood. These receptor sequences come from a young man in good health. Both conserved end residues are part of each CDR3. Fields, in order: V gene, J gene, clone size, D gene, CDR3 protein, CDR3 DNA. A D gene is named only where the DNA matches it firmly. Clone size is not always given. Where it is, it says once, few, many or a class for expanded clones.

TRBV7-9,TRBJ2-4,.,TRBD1,CASSYTGGTNIQYF,TGTGCCAGCAGCTATACAGGGGGTACGAACATTCAGTACTTC
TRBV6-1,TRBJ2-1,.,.,CASRSMGRYNEQFF,TGTGCCAGCAGAAGTATGGGCAGGTACAATGAGCAGTTCTTC
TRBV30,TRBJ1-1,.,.,CACTSTLNTEAFF,TGTGCCTGCACCAGTACCCTGAACACTGAAGCTTTCTTT
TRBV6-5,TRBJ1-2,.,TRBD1,CASSPGRGLYGYTF,TGTGCCAGCAGTCCCGGAAGGGGGCTCTATGGCTACACCTTC
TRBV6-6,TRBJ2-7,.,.,CASSSHRTEFNEQYF,TGTGCCAGCAGTTCCCATAGGACTGAGTTTAACGAGCAGTACTTC
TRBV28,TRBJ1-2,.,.,CASSPPGYGGYTF,TGTGCCAGCAGTCCCCCCGGGTATGGGGGCTACACCTTC
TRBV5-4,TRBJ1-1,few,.,CASSSNLNTEAFF,TGTGCCAGCAGCTCTAACTTGAACACTGAAGCTTTCTTT
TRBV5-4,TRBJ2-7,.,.,CASRGGQDKSSYEQYF,TGTGCCAGCAGGGGGGGGCAGGACAAGAGCTCCTACGAGCAGTACTTC
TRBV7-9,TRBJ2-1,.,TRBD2,CASSLPPGLEGNNEQFF,TGTGCCAGCAGCCTGCCCCCGGGACTAGAGGGGAACAATGAGCAGTTCTTC
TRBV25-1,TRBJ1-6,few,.,CASSVQGLSSPLHF,TGTGCCAGCAGTGTACAGGGCCTGAGTTCACCCCTCCACTTT
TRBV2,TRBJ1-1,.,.,CASSSGRNTEVFF,TGTGCCAGCAGTAGCGGACGTAACACTGAAGTTTTCTTT
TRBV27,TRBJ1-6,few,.,CASSPRTGSPLHF,TGTGCCAGCAGTCCTCGTACGGGTTCACCCCTCCACTTT
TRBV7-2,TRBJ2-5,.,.,CASSLPIARQETQYF,TGTGCCAGCAGCTTACCCATAGCCCGACAGGAGACCCAGTACTTC
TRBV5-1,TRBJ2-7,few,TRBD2,CASSPGTSGMVYEQYF,TGCGCCAGCAGCCCCGGGACTAGCGGGATGGTATACGAGCAGTACTTC
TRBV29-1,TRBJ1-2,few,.,CSAVTNYGYTF,TGCAGCGCCGTAACTAACTATGGCTACACCTTC
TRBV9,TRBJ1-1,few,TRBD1,CASSVEGQGNTEAFF,TGTGCCAGCAGCGTAGAAGGACAGGGAAACACTGAAGCTTTCTTT
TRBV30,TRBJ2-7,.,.,CAWSRGYREQYF,TGTGCCTGGAGTAGGGGGTACCGCGAGCAGTACTTC
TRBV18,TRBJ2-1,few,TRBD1,CASSPSSAGTGGYNEQFF,TGTGCCAGCTCACCTAGTTCTGCCGGGACAGGGGGCTACAATGAGCAGTTCTTC
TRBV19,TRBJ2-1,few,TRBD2,CASNRGASGRVNEQFF,TGTGCCAGTAACAGGGGGGCTAGCGGGAGAGTTAATGAGCAGTTCTTC
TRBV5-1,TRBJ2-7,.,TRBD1,CASSLGQGGGEQYF,TGCGCCAGCAGCTTGGGACAGGGGGGAGGCGAGCAGTACTTC
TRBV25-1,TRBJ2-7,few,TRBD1,CASSELGTETYEQYF,TGTGCCAGCAGTGAACTAGGGACAGAAACCTACGAGCAGTACTTC
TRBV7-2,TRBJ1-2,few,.,CASSSRGFYGYTF,TGTGCCAGCAGCTCCAGAGGGTTCTATGGCTACACCTTC
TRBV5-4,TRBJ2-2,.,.,CASSSYRGGATGELFF,TGTGCCAGCAGCTCGTATAGAGGGGGGGCCACCGGGGAGCTGTTTTTT
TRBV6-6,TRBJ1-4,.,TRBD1,CASSYQTGEGEKLFF,TGTGCCAGCAGTTATCAGACAGGGGAAGGTGAAAAACTGTTTTTT
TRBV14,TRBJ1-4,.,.,CASSQDLRGSYEKLFF,TGTGCCAGCAGCCAAGATCTACGGGGGAGTTATGAAAAACTGTTTTTT
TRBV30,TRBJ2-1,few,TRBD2,CASRSGSSYNEQFF,TGTGCCTCCCGTAGCGGGAGCTCCTACAATGAGCAGTTCTTC
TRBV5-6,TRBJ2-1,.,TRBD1,CASSLPQGQGTEEQFF,TGTGCCAGCAGCTTGCCCCAGGGACAGGGTACGGAAGAGCAGTTCTTC
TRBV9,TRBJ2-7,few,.,CASSVGGMGYEQYF,TGTGCCAGCAGCGTAGGCGGGATGGGATACGAGCAGTACTTC
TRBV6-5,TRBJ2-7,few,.,CASRRLEEEYF,TGTGCCAGCAGGAGGTTGGAGGAAGAGTACTTC
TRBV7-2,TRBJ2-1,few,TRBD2,CASSLVAGVRNEQFF,TGTGCCAGCAGCCTAGTAGCGGGAGTGCGGAATGAGCAGTTCTTC
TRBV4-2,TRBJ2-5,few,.,CASSRAQGRETQYF,TGTGCCAGCAGCCGGGCCCAGGGGAGAGAGACCCAGTACTTC
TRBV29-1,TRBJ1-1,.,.,CSAESQDMNTEAFF,TGCAGCGCCGAAAGCCAGGACATGAACACTGAAGCTTTCTTT
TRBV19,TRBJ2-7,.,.,CASSIKRGIYEQYF,TGTGCCAGTAGTATAAAGCGCGGGATCTACGAGCAGTACTTC
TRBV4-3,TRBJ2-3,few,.,CASSQWVQRTHTQYF,TGCGCCAGCAGCCAATGGGTCCAGCGAACACATACGCAGTATTTT
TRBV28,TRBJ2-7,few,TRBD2,CASSSRTREYF,TGTGCCAGCAGTTCCCGGACTAGGGAGTACTTC
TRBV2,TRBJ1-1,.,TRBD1,CASSEGQGRLAFF,TGTGCCAGCAGTGAAGGACAGGGTAGGCTAGCTTTCTTT
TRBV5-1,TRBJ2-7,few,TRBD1,CASRRNTGVYEQYF,TGCGCCAGCAGACGAAACACAGGGGTCTACGAGCAGTACTTC
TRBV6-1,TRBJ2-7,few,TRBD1,CASSAYRDRVVGNEQYF,TGTGCCAGCAGTGCTTACCGGGACAGGGTCGTCGGGAACGAGCAGTACTTC
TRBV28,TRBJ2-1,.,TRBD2,CASSLDGTMDNEQFF,TGTGCCAGCAGTTTAGACGGGACTATGGACAATGAGCAGTTCTTC
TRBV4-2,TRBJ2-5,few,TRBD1,CASSRGTGSEETQYF,TGTGCCAGCAGCCGGGGGACAGGGAGCGAAGAGACCCAGTACTTC
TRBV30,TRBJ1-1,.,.,CAWTHGTVLGSTEAFF,TGTGCCTGGACCCACGGAACCGTTTTAGGGAGTACTGAAGCTTTCTTT
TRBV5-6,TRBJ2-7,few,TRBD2,CASSQTSGGQLSYEQYF,TGTGCCAGCAGCCAGACTAGCGGGGGGCAACTATCCTACGAGCAGTACTTC
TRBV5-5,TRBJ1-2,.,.,CASSLPGDNGYTF,TGTGCCAGCAGCTTACCGGGAGATAATGGCTACACCTTC
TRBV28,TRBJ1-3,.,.,CASSNNRVPGNTIYF,TGTGCCAGCAGTAACAATCGGGTCCCTGGAAACACCATATATTTT
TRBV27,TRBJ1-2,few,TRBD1,CASSPDRGYGYTF,TGTGCCAGCAGCCCCGACAGGGGATATGGCTACACCTTC
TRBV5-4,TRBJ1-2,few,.,CASSLQGIGYGYTF,TGTGCCAGCAGCTTACAGGGAATAGGCTATGGCTACACCTTC
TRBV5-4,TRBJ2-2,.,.,CASSRAVDSTGELFF,TGTGCCAGCAGCAGGGCCGTGGACAGCACCGGGGAGCTGTTTTTT
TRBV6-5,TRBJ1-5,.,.,CASSPYGRNQPQHF,TGTGCCAGCAGTCCTTATGGGAGGAATCAGCCCCAGCATTTT
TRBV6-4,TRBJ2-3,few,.,CASSESRTDTQYF,TGTGCCAGCAGTGAGTCGAGAACAGATACGCAGTATTTT
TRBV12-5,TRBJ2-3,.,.,CASGLGQGITDTQYF,TGTGCTAGTGGTTTGGGGCAGGGTATCACAGATACGCAGTATTTT
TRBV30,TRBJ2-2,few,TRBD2,CAWRDSDRRETGELFF,TGTGCCTGGAGAGATTCCGACCGGCGGGAGACCGGGGAGCTGTTTTTT
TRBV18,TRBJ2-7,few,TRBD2,CASSSGLAGWEQYF,TGTGCCAGCTCGTCGGGACTAGCAGGCTGGGAGCAGTACTTC
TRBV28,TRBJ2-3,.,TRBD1,CASSQSGTGGADTQYF,TGTGCCAGCAGTCAATCCGGGACAGGAGGGGCAGATACGCAGTATTTT
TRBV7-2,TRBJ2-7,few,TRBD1,CASSLTGGSYEQYF,TGTGCCAGCAGCTTAACAGGGGGCTCCTACGAGCAGTACTTC
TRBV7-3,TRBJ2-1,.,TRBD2,CASSLTGTSANEQFF,TGTGCCAGCAGCTTAACCGGGACTAGCGCTAATGAGCAGTTCTTC
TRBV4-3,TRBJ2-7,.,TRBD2,CASSQFRTSGNSYEQYF,TGCGCCAGCAGCCAATTCAGGACTAGCGGGAATTCCTACGAGCAGTACTTC
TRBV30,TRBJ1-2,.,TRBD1,CAWRNRGMDGYTF,TGTGCCTGGAGGAACAGGGGGATGGATGGCTACACCTTC
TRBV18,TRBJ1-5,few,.,CASSPISGSGSNQPQHF,TGTGCCAGCTCACCAATTTCTGGCAGCGGGAGCAATCAGCCCCAGCATTTT
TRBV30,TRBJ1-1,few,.,CAFHRQRTAEAFF,TGTGCCTTCCATAGACAGCGAACGGCTGAAGCTTTCTTT
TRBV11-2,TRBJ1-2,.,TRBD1,CASSSLRQGPNYGYTF,TGTGCCAGCAGCTCCCTCCGACAGGGGCCTAACTATGGCTACACCTTC